The clone carrying this T cell receptor beta chain was counted only a few times. The target antigen is unknown. Mismatch with germline at one junction end may stem from a read error. This record comes from a study of blood T cells in healthy people across ages. Study-level results: Strong correlation linked observed beta diversity and percent naive T cells. Both higher diversity and more naive CD4+ cells marked long-lived donors when set against aged donors.

It was roughly 10 milliliters of peripheral blood that were drawn from each donor. Combining a sample-barcoded 5' primer with a J-beta primer mix, a second PCR ran for about 6 to 11 cycles. MiXCR, run by TCRdb on the 5' RACE reads, gives a single entry per CDR3 protein. The sample carries approximately 1.5 million distinct CDR3 sequences, roughly 32% recorded once. This CDR3 has 12 amino acids. The V gene's germline CDR1 is MNHEY and CDR2 SMNVEV (reference sequence). This TCR came from a woman aged 25 to 39 in good health. The chain uses TRBV27 and TRBJ2-1, with no clear D. The specimen was blood. Written as DNA, the CDR3 is TGCGCCAGCAGCTTTAGCCTCGGTGAGCAGTTCTTC. This translates into CASSFSLGEQFF.